One and the same sample provided the 4 T cell receptor beta chains below, sequenced in a study of blood T cell repertoires in COVID-19. Repertoires were generated with immunoSEQ multiplex PCR, while TCRdb's copy carries only in-frame clones and drops some. The repertoire holds roughly 100,000 clones, with about four fifths as singletons. Sequenced sample: peripheral blood. The receptors were sampled from a man of 80 years or more with COVID-19, enrolled during active disease.

The chain links TRBV13 to TRBJ1-5, with 9 nucleotides matching TRBD1. The CDR3 length is 16 residues. Germline V gene data show CDR1 as PRHDT and CDR2 as FYEKMQ (reference sequence). V shed 2 bases and J 4 bases; nucleotides not matched to a gene: 6. In nucleotides, the CDR3 is TGTGCCAGCAGCTTACGTACAGGGGGCGAAAATCAGCCCCAGCATTTT. This encodes CASSLRTGGENQPQHF. The complete variable domain, with remaining parts taken from reference TRBV13 and TRBJ1-5, reads AAGVIQSPRHLIKEKRETATLKCYPIPRHDTVYWYQQGPGQDPQFLISFYEKMQSDKGSIPDRFSAQQFSDYHSELNMSSLELGDSALYFCASSLRTGGENQPQHFGDGTRLSIL.

This clone was detected only once. The rearrangement links TRBV19 to TRBJ2-5; tentative D call: TRBD2 (5 bases). This CDR3 is 15 amino acids long. Germline CDR1 reads LNHDA; CDR2 reads SQIVND (reference sequence). V was clipped by 3 bases and J by 5 bases, with 16 bases between them. CDR3 in DNA: TGTGCCAGTAGTATCGGTAGCGATCGGGGTGAGACCCAGTACTTC. This encodes CASSIGSDRGETQYF.

The chain uses TRBV12-5 and TRBJ2-7; TRBD1 matches at 7 bases. The CDR3 is 13 residues long. Germline lookup yields CDR1 LGHNT and CDR2 FRNRAP. Trimming took 6 bases from V and 2 from J; bases not matched to a gene: 4. Written as DNA, the CDR3 is TGTGCTAGTGGAGCTACAGGGGCCTACGAGCAGTACTTC. Translating gives CASGATGAYEQYF.

This chain links TRBV5-6 with TRBJ1-6; 9 positions agree with TRBD1. J was trimmed by 10 bases and V by 2 bases; bases with no gene match: 4. CDR3 size: 14 residues. Germline values: CDR1 SGHDT, CDR2 YYEEEE. The CDR3 coding sequence is TGTGCCAGCAGCTTACAGGGGGCGAGCTCACCCCTCCACTTT. This codes for CASSLQGASSPLHF.